This T cell receptor beta chain came from a study of regulatory T cells in long-lasting Graves disease. Study observations and caveats: Persistent patients had a count of shared public clonotypes (2,741) that exceeded that of new patients (around 970).

This CDR3 is built from 15 residues. V shed 2 bases and J 7 bases; nucleotides not matched to a gene: 8. The V gene's germline CDR1 is MGHRA and CDR2 YSYEKL. The time point is: newly diagnosed GD, antithyroid drugs for less than 3 months. Following extraction of RNA from PBMCs, that RNA was used to make the TCR library. Doctors identified Graves' disease using the American Thyroid Association guidelines. Only a few counts were recorded for this clonotype. Its antigen is unidentified. Researchers made TCR beta libraries by using iRepertoire HTBI primers and running Arm-PCR on CDR3 regions. TCRdb independently ran MiXCR on the multiplex PCR reads; one entry per CDR3 protein. The table shows about 460,000 distinct CDR3 sequences, with approximately 15% occurring only once. This sample also appeared in a second study, on T cells in Graves' hyperthyroidism and ophthalmopathy. Turning to that study: Stability of Graves' hyperthyroidism was defined as absent ophthalmopathy progression within 18 months. The HTBI primer set drove a first-round RT-PCR of the TCR CDR3.

Sequences were derived from peripheral blood mononuclear cells (PBMCs), sampled at new diagnosis, from a patient treated with antithyroid drugs. This clonotype originated in a woman aged 45-65 years with Graves disease. V usage is TRBV4-1 and J usage is TRBJ2-1; TRBD2 matches 7 bases. The CDR3 spells CASSQWGEGWNEQFF. The DNA of the CDR3 is TGCGCCAGCAGCCAATGGGGGGAGGGGTGGAATGAGCAGTTCTTC.